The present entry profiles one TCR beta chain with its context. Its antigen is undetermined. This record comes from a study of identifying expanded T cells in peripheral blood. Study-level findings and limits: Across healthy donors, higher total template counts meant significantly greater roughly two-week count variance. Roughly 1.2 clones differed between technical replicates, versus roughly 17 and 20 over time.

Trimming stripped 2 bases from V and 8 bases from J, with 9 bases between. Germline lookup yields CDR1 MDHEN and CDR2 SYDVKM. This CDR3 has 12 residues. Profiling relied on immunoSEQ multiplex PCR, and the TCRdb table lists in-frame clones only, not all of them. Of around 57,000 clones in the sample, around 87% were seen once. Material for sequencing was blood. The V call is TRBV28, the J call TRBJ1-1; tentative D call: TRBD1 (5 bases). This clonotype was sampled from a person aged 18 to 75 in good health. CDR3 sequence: CASSLVAGEAFF. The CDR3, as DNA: TGTGCCAGCAGTTTAGTGGCAGGGGAAGCTTTCTTT.